This T cell receptor beta chain was sequenced in a study of blood T cells in healthy people across ages. Study-wide findings and caveats: Age showed a roughly linear inverse relationship with TCR beta diversity per million T cells.

The use of a sample-barcoded 5' primer and a J-beta primer mix characterized a second PCR of about 7 to 12 cycles. Template switching added a 12-random-nucleotide identifier to every cDNA molecule. CDR3-containing paired-end reads numbered at least 3 million in each sample. TCRdb reprocessed the 5' RACE reads via MiXCR and lists one record per CDR3 protein. The repertoire holds over 750,000 distinct CDR3 sequences, roughly 25% seen once, with under 10% in the top ten. A word on this clonotype: What it binds is not known.

Germline V lookup: CDR1 MNHEY, CDR2 SVGEGT. V was clipped by 9 bases and J by 8 bases; unmatched bases: 16. The CDR3 has 16 amino acids. These same records also appear under a second study, on T cells of mothers and their children. From that paper: Material was donated by three healthy Caucasian mothers and their six children.

Material: blood. The chain combines TRBV6-2 or TRBV6-3 with TRBJ2-1; 10 bases map to TRBD2. This receptor was identified in a boy aged 5-17 years in good health. DNA for the CDR3: TGTGCCAGAAGCTCCCCAGCTAGCGGGAGACTCGATGAGCAGTTCTTC. This translates into CARSSPASGRLDEQFF.